This TCR beta chain emerged from a study of cytomegalovirus exposure and HLA in healthy donors. Background on the study: Of 350 to 400 genotyped donors, roughly 81% grouped in the Caucasian-associated ancestry cluster. Notes on the study in general: The study recorded more than 150 TCR beta chains that were cytomegalovirus-associated. One variant, a missense change in DCLRE1C, was linked in a later analysis to TCR beta V- and J-gene trimming.

Researchers ran the PCR with 60 Vbeta and 13 Jbeta primers. This table comes from immunoSEQ multiplex PCR, and its TCRdb copy is limited to in-frame clones, with some not included. The data show about 84,000 clones, with around three fifths seen just once and about 15% held by the top ten. In regard to this clone: Its cognate antigen is unknown.

Sequenced: PBMCs. The TCR sequence derives from a woman in her 40s in good health and CMV-seropositive.

Here the CDR3 DNA reads TGTGCCAGCAGCATCCTAGCGGCGGATACGCAGTATTTT. It yields the protein CASSILAADTQYF. V is TRBV7-2 and J is TRBJ2-3; TRBD2 aligns across 7 bases. The CDR3 spans 13 residues. Per the germline V gene, CDR1 is SGHTA and CDR2 is FQGNSA. The V segment lost 5 bases and the J segment 6 bases; nucleotides outside the gene matches: 5.